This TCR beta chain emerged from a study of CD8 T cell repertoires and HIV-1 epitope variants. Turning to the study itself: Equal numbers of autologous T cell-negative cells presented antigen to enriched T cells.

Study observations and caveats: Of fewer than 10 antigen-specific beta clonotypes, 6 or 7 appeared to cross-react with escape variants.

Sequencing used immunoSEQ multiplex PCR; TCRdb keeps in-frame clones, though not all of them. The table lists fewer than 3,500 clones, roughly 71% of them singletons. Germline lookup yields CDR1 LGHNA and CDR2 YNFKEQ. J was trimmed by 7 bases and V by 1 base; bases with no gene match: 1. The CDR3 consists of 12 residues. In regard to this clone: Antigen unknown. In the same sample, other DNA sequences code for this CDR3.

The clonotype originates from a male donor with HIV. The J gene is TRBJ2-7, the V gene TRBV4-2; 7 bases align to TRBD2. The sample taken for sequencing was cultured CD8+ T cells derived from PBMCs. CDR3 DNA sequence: TGTGCCAGCAGCCAAGCCGGGGGGGAGCAGTACTTC. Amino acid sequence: CASSQAGGEQYF.